This TCR beta chain was captured by sequencing in a study of shared clonotypes between healthy human individuals. About the study: Per donor, three plates held CD4 naive cells, three held CD4 memory, two held CD8 naive and one held CD8 memory.

The CDR3 has 16 residues. The V end lost 7 bases, the J end lost 1 base, and 18 bases lay between the germline ends. Germline V gene data show CDR1 as WNHNN and CDR2 as SYGVQD (reference sequence). For sorted subsets, 200 ng DNA per replicate equaled about 31,000 T cell genomes. Using immunoSEQ multiplex PCR, the repertoire was profiled, and TCRdb retains in-frame clones only, with some absent. The data hold millions of clones, with 85% to 95% observed a single time. V gene TRBV10-1 combines with J gene TRBJ2-3, with D tentatively TRBD2 (5 bases). Sequencing used naive CD4+ T cells sorted from blood. Subset here: CD45RA+ positively selected. The sequence came from a man aged 18 to 30 in good health. The CDR3 is CASISLFGVGTDTQYF. The CDR3 DNA sequence: TGCGCCAGCATTTCTTTATTCGGGGTGGGCACAGATACGCAGTATTTT.